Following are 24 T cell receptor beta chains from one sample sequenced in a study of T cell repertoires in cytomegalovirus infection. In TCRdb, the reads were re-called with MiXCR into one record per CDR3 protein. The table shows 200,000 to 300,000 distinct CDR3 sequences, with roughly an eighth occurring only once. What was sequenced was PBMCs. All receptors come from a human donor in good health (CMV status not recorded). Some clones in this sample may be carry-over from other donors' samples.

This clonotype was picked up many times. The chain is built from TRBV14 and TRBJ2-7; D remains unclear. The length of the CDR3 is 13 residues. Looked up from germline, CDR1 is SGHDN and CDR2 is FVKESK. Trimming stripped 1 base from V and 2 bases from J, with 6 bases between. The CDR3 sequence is CASSQVAAYEQYF. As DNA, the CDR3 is TGTGCCAGCAGCCAAGTTGCGGCCTACGAGCAGTACTTC. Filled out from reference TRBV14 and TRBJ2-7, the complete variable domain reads EAGVTQFPSHSVIEKGQTVTLRCDPISGHDNLYWYRRVMGKEIKFLLHFVKESKQDESGMPNNRFLAERTGGTYSTLKVQPAELEDSGVYFCASSQVAAYEQYFGPGTRLTVT.

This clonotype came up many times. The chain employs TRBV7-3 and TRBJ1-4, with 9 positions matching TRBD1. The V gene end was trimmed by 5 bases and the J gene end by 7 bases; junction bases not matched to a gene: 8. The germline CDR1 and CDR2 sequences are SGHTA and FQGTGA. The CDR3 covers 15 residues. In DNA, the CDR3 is TGTGCCAGCAGCGCCTCCGGGACAGGGAGTGAAAAACTGTTTTTT. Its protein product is CASSASGTGSEKLFF.

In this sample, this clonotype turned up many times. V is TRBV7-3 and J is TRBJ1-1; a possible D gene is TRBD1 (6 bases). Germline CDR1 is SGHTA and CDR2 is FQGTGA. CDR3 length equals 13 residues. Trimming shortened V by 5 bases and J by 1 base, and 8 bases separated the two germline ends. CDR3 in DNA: TGTGCCAGCAGCCCAGGGGAGAACACTGAAGCTTTCTTT. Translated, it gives CASSPGENTEAFF.

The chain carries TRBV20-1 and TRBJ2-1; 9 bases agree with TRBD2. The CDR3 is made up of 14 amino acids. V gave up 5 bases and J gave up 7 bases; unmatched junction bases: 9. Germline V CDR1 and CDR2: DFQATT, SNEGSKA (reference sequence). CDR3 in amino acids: CSAPLAGVENEQFF. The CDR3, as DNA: TGCAGTGCTCCCTTAGCGGGAGTGGAAAATGAGCAGTTCTTC.

The CDR3 reads CASSSYRDQETQYF. DNA of the CDR3: TGCGCCAGCAGCTCCTACAGAGACCAAGAGACCCAGTACTTC. The chain is built from TRBV5-1 and TRBJ2-5, with D unresolved. V was pared by 3 bases and J by 0 bases, with 9 bases between. In germline, CDR1 is SGHRS, CDR2 YFSETQ. This CDR3 has 14 amino acids.

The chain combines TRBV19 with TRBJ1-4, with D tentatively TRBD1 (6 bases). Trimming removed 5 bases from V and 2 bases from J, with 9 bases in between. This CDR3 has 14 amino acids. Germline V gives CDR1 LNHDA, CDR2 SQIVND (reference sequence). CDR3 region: CASSSGATNEKLFF. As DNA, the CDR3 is TGTGCCAGTAGTTCGGGGGCCACTAATGAAAAACTGTTTTTT.

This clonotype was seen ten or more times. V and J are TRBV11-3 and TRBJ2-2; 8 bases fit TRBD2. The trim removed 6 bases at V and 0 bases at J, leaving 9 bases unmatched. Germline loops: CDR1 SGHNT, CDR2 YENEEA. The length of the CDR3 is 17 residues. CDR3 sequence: CASSSIPGLANTGELFF. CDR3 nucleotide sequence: TGTGCCAGCAGTTCTATTCCGGGACTAGCGAACACCGGGGAGCTGTTTTTT. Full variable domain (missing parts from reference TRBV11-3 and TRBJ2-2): EAGVVQSPRYKIIEKKQPVAFWCNPISGHNTLYWYLQNLGQGPELLIRYENEEAVDDSQLPKDRFSAERLKGVDSTLKIQPAELGDSAVYLCASSSIPGLANTGELFFGEGSRLTVL.

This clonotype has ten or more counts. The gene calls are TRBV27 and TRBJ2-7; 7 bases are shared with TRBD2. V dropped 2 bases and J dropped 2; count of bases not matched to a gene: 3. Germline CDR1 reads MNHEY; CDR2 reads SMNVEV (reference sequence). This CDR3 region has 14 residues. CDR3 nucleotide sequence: TGTGCCAGCAGTTTAGCGGGAGACGCCTACGAGCAGTACTTC. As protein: CASSLAGDAYEQYF.

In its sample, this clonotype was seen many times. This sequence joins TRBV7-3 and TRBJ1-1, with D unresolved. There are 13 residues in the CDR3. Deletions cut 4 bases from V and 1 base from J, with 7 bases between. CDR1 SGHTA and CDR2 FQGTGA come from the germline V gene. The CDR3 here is CASSSTPNTEAFF. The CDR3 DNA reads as TGTGCCAGCAGCTCCACACCGAACACTGAAGCTTTCTTT.

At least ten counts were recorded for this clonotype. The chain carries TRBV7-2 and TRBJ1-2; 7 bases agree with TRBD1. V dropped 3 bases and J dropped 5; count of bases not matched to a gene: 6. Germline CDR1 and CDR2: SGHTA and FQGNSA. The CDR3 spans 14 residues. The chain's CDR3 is CASSLAGGAYGYTF. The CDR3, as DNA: TGTGCCAGCAGCTTGGCAGGGGGGGCATATGGCTACACCTTC.

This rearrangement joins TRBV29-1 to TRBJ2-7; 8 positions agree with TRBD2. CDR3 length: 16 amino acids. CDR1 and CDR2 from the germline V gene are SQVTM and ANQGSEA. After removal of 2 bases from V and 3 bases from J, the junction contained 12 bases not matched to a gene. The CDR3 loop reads CSVESSVRGGNYEQYF. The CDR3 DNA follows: TGCAGCGTTGAATCCTCGGTCCGGGGGGGAAACTACGAGCAGTACTTC.

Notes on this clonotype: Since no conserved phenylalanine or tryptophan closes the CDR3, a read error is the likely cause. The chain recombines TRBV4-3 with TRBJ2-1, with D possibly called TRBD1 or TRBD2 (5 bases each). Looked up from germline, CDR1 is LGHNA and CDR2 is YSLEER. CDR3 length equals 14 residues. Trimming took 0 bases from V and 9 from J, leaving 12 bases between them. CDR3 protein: CASSQDGGEGEQFS. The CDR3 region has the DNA TGCGCCAGCAGCCAAGATGGGGGTGAAGGTGAGCAGTTCTCC.

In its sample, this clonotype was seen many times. The CDR3 protein is CASSLDLTFGELYGYTF. Written as DNA, the CDR3 is TGTGCCAGCAGCTTAGATTTGACTTTCGGCGAACTCTATGGCTACACCTTC. The chain employs TRBV7-2 and TRBJ1-2; no reliable D call. V was pared by 1 base and J by 4 bases, with 19 bases between. The CDR3 length is 17 residues. CDR1 is SGHTA and CDR2 is FQGNSA in the germline V gene.

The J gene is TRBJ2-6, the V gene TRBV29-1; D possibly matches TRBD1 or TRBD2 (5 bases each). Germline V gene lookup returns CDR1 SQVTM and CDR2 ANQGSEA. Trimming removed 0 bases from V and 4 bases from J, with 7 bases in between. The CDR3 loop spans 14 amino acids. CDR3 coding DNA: TGCAGCGTTGAAGAGGGGACCGGGGCCAACGTCCTGACTTTC. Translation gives CSVEEGTGANVLTF. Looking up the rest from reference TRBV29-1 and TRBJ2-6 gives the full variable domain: SAVISQKPSRDICQRGTSLTIQCQVDSQVTMMFWYRQQPGQSLTLIATANQGSEATYESGFVIDKFPISRPNLTFSTLTVSNMSPEDSSIYLCSVEEGTGANVLTFGAGSRLTVL.

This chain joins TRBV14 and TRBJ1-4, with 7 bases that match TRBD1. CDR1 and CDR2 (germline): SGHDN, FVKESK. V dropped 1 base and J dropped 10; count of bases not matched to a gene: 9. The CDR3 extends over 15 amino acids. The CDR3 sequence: CASSQAGGPGGKLFF. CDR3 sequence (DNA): TGTGCCAGCAGCCAAGCAGGGGGGCCGGGAGGAAAACTGTTTTTT.

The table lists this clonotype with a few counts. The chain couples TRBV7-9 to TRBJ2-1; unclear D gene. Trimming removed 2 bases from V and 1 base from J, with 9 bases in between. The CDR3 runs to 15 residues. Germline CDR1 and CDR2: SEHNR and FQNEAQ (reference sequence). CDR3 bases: TGTGCCAGCAGCTTACCGGTAGAATCCTACAATGAGCAGTTCTTC. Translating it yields CASSLPVESYNEQFF.

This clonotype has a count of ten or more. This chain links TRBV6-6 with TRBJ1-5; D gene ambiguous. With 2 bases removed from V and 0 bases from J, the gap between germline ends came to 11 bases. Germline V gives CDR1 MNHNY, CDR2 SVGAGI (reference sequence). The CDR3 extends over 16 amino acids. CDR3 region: CASSYSAQYSNQPQHF. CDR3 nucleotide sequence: TGTGCCAGCAGTTACAGTGCACAGTATAGCAATCAGCCCCAGCATTTT.

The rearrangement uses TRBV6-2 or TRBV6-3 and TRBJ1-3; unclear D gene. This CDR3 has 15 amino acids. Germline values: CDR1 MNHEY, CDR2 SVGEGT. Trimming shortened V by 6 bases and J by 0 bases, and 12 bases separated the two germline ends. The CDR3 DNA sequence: TGTGCCAGCAGCTACGGACGGGACTCTGGAAACACCATATATTTT. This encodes CASSYGRDSGNTIYF.

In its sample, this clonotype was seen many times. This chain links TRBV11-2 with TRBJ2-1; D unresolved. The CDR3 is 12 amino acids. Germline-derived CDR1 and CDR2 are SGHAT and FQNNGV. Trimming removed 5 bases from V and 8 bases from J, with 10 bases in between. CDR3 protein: CASSLTGYEQFF. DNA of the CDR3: TGTGCCAGCAGCCTCACTGGCTATGAGCAGTTCTTC.

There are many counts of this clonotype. The CDR3 bases are TGTGCCAGCAGTCAGACGGGGAACACTGAAGCTTTCTTT. The encoded protein is CASSQTGNTEAFF. The chain links TRBV25-1 to TRBJ1-1, with unresolved D. Germline lookup yields CDR1 MGHDK and CDR2 SYGVNS. The CDR3 has 13 residues. V shed 5 bases and J shed 1 base, with 8 bases lying between them.

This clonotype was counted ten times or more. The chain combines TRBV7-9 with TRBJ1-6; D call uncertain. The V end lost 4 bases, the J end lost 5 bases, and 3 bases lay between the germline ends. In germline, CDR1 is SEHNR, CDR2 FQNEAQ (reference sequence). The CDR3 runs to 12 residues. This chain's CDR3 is CASSYDNSPLHF. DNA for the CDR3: TGTGCCAGCAGCTATGATAATTCACCCCTCCACTTT.

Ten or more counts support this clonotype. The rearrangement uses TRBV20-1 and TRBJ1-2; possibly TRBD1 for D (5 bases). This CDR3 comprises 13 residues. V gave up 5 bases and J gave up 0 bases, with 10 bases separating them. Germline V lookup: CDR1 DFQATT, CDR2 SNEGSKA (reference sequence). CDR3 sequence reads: CSADSRSNYGYTF. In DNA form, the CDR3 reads TGCAGTGCTGACAGCCGTTCTAACTATGGCTACACCTTC.

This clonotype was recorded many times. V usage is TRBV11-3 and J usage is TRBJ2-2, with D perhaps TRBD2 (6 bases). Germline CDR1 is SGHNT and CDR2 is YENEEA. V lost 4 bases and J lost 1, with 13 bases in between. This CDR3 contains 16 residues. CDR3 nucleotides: TGTGCCAGCAGCTCGGACTTGACTAGGAACACCGGGGAGCTGTTTTTT. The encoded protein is CASSSDLTRNTGELFF.

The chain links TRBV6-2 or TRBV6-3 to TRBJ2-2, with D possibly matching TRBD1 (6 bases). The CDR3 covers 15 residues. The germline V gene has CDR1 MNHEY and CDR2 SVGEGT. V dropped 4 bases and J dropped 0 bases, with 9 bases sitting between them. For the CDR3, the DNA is TGTGCCAGCAGTTTGGGACACACGAACACCGGGGAGCTGTTTTTT. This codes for CASSLGHTNTGELFF.